Listed below are T cell receptor beta chains from one sample, sequenced in a study of CD8+ T cells in alopecia areata. TCRdb's table, derived via immunoSEQ multiplex PCR, lists solely in-frame clones and lacks some. The top ten clones hold over 1% of a sample with hundreds of thousands of clones, around 65% of them seen once. Source: CD4+ T cells sorted from blood, taken at approximately week 45, from a patient treated with tofacitinib. The receptors here all came from a human donor with alopecia areata. Each CDR3 is given with its conserved first and last residue. The order of the fields is J gene, D gene, V gene, CDR3 protein. A D gene is named only where the DNA matches it firmly.

TRBJ2-7	NA	TRBV7-2	CASSLAPRDGEQYF
TRBJ2-6	NA	TRBV7-3	CASSPAGGANVLTF
TRBJ2-7	NA	TRBV2	CASSAASHSYEQYF
TRBJ2-2	NA	TRBV9	CASSVGGGTNTGELFF
TRBJ2-2	TRBD2	TRBV7-2	CASSGEGSGELFF
TRBJ2-3	NA	TRBV7-2	CASSPGGTDTQYF
TRBJ1-1	NA	TRBV5-1	CASSLGVMNTEAFF
TRBJ1-2	NA	TRBV29-1	CSADPWGQGIYGYTF
TRBJ1-5	NA	TRBV9	CASSVAGDGQPQHF
TRBJ2-7	NA	TRBV6-1	CASMGPGIYEQYF
TRBJ2-3	NA	TRBV12-5	CASGLLPTVAPSTDTQYF
TRBJ1-5	NA	TRBV2	CASSPRAAGNQPQHF
TRBJ2-3	TRBD2	TRBV7-2	CASSRKTTSFTDTQYF
TRBJ1-2	NA	TRBV29-1	CSVEGRLGKGSYGYTF
TRBJ2-7	NA	TRBV7-2	CASSLVGYEQYF
TRBJ1-1	NA	TRBV29-1	CSGRGKSNTEAFF
TRBJ1-1	NA	TRBV6-1	CASSGASGTAGNTEAFF
TRBJ2-6	NA	TRBV15	CATSRTTSGANVLTF
TRBJ1-1	NA	TRBV6-5	CASSSPAGRNTEAFF
TRBJ1-1	NA	TRBV7-3	CASSLYTNTEAFF
NA	NA	TRBV10-3	CAISGAYEQYF
TRBJ2-3	NA	TRBV2	CASRALDTQYF
TRBJ1-6	NA	TRBV27	CASSSVSDYDSPLHF
TRBJ2-1	NA	TRBV29-1	CSYQGINEQFF
TRBJ1-1	NA	TRBV30	CAWNTGWDTEAFF
TRBJ1-5	NA	TRBV2	CASSDLGGRPQHF
TRBJ2-5	NA	TRBV30	CAWSSGEETQYF
TRBJ2-3	TRBD2	TRBV7-2	CASSSRVTGLAGSTDTQYF
TRBJ1-5	NA	TRBV10-2	CASVDRPGQPQHF
TRBJ2-5	NA	TRBV15	CATSEQTGAQETQYF
TRBJ2-7	NA	TRBV2	CASSDDRSYEQYF
TRBJ2-3	TRBD2	TRBV15	CATGREASGGQYF
TRBJ1-1	NA	TRBV7-2	CASSLSRTEAFF
TRBJ2-7	TRBD1	TRBV5-1	CASSSGQDLYEQYF
TRBJ2-7	TRBD2	TRBV4-3	CASSQDARGSNEQYF
TRBJ1-5	NA	TRBV5-1	CASADSSNQPQHF
TRBJ1-4	TRBD1	TRBV6-6	CASSYPGQGNEKLFF
TRBJ2-3	NA	TRBV13	CASRRSGADTQYF
TRBJ2-7	NA	TRBV7-2	CASSFDSGPYEQYF
TRBJ1-2	NA	TRBV15	CATSREQGNHGYTF
TRBJ2-2	NA	TRBV9	CASSVSGGNTGELFF
TRBJ2-1	TRBD2	TRBV4-3	CASSRRVSSGGENEQFF
TRBJ2-7	NA	TRBV29-1	CSVGQGGSYEQYF
TRBJ2-3	NA	TRBV28	CASMGADTQYF
TRBJ1-2	TRBD1	TRBV29-1	CSVATGIGYTF
TRBJ1-6	NA	TRBV30	CAWSLTVDNSPLHF
TRBJ1-2	NA	TRBV27	CASSAYTAGIGYTF
TRBJ2-2	NA	TRBV4-3	CASSQDRGGELFF
TRBJ2-3	TRBD1	TRBV4-3	CASSQDMGQGASADTQYF
TRBJ1-2	NA	TRBV2	CASSIQQGYGYTF
TRBJ2-5	TRBD1	TRBV4-3	CASSRGQGQETQYF